The source of this T cell receptor (beta chain) is a study of CD8 T cells in ankylosing spondylitis. Study-wide results and limits: There was reportedly significant enrichment of clones that were disease-linked in matched ankylosing spondylitis synovial fluid. A motif in TCR beta, a set of eight highly homologous variants, appeared characteristic of ankylosing spondylitis blood.

Quantitative molecular-barcoded 5'-RACE generated the TCR beta libraries. TCRdb reprocessed the 5' RACE reads via MiXCR and lists one record per CDR3 protein. The table lists about 250,000 distinct CDR3 sequences, roughly a third of them singletons. This clonotype appeared many times. The target antigen is unknown. V was pared by 2 bases and J by 4 bases, with 12 bases between. Germline values: CDR1 DFQATT, CDR2 SNEGSKA (reference sequence). The CDR3 is 14 amino acids. The chain uses TRBV20-1 and TRBJ1-5; no definite D call. The sequence was collected from a male donor with ankylosing spondylitis or in good health (not recorded which). Sequencing input: blood, either unsorted or a sorted T cell fraction (not recorded which). The CDR3 here is CSARLRGGNQPQHF. The CDR3, as DNA: TGCAGTGCTAGATTACGAGGCGGTAATCAGCCCCAGCATTTT.